The 23 T cell receptor beta chains below were found in one sample sequenced in a study of graft-versus-host responses after intestinal transplantation (dated by TCRdb to 2020 to 2022). The library was prepared using the immunoSEQ multiplex PCR assay. TCRdb mirrors the immuneACCESS table, restricted to in-frame sequences. Some clones are absent from its copies; in checked studies, under half trace to an unresolved V gene, and the reason for the others is unknown. The sample has 7,500 to 10,000 clones on record, about 78% of them singletons. Less than 25% of the sample belongs to the ten largest clones. To isolate intraepithelial and lamina propria lymphocytes from graft specimens, dithiothreitol, EDTA incubations and collagenase D digestion were used. This sample comprised ileum tissue, obtained roughly 530 days after intestinal transplant. Receptors originate from a human patient who received an intestinal transplant, so some T cells may come from the graft donor.

This chain links TRBV9 with TRBJ2-1; 7 nucleotides align to TRBD1. The J segment lost 6 bases and the V segment lost 4 bases, leaving 13 bases of the junction unmatched. This CDR3 contains 16 residues. The germline CDR1 and CDR2 sequences are SGDLS and YYNGEE. CDR3 sequence: CASSPRGGLLTNEQFF. DNA of the CDR3: TGTGCCAGCAGCCCTAGAGGGGGCCTCTTAACCAATGAGCAGTTCTTC.

This chain connects TRBV21-1 to TRBJ1-5; the table's D call of TRBD1 was not tested on the DNA. TRBV21-1 is a known pseudogene. CDR3 length: 15 residues. CDR3 in DNA: TGTGCCAGCAGAGTGGTACATTGGCATCATCAGCCCCAGCATTTT. This gives the protein CASRVVHWHHQPQHF.

This clone has only a few counts. This chain connects TRBV27 to TRBJ2-3; possibly TRBD1 for D (5 bases). CDR3 length: 15 amino acids. Per the germline V gene, CDR1 is MNHEY and CDR2 is SMNVEV (reference sequence). The V gene lost 3 bases and the J gene lost 6 bases, with 16 bases spanning the gap. The CDR3 loop is CASSFQGSLLDTQYF. The CDR3 DNA follows: TGTGCCAGCAGTTTTCAGGGCAGTTTACTTGATACGCAGTATTTT.

This rearrangement joins TRBV7-9 to TRBJ2-2; TRBD1 agrees at 10 bases. The CDR3 covers 14 residues. The V gene's germline CDR1 is SEHNR and CDR2 FQNEAQ (reference sequence). V lost 8 bases to trimming and J lost 3 bases; unmatched junction nucleotides: 3. The CDR3 DNA follows: TGTGCCAGCGGGACAGGGGTTTACACCGGGGAGCTGTTTTTT. Amino acid sequence: CASGTGVYTGELFF.

The gene calls are TRBV27 and TRBJ2-7, with 11 bases fitting TRBD2. The J segment lost 0 bases and the V segment lost 1 base, leaving 2 bases of the junction unmatched. CDR3 length equals 16 residues. CDR1 and CDR2 (germline): MNHEY, SMNVEV (reference sequence). The CDR3 sequence: CASSLLAGGPSYEQYF. The CDR3 coding sequence is TGTGCCAGCAGTTTATTAGCGGGAGGGCCCTCCTACGAGCAGTACTTC.

The rearrangement uses TRBV10-1 and TRBJ2-5; the D call may be TRBD1 or TRBD2 (6 bases each). Germline lookup yields CDR1 WNHNN and CDR2 SYGVQD (reference sequence). There are 13 residues in the CDR3. Trimming pared 8 bases from V and 5 bases from J, leaving 15 bases between. The CDR3 DNA reads TGCGCCAGCTACCCAGGGGAGGCGGAGACCCAGTACTTC. Its protein is CASYPGEAETQYF.

The rearrangement joins TRBV10-2 to TRBJ2-2, with D tentatively TRBD1 (6 bases). With 4 bases removed from V and 13 bases from J, the gap between germline ends came to 10 bases. Germline assignment: CDR1 WSHSY and CDR2 SAAADI. The CDR3 loop spans 11 amino acids. DNA of the CDR3: TGCGCCAGCAGTGGAAGCAGGGGGCTGTTTTTT. Amino acids: CASSGSRGLFF.

This clone was detected only a few times. J is TRBJ1-2 and V is TRBV4-3; a possible D gene is TRBD1 (5 bases). Trimming left V 0 bases short and J 6 bases short, with 8 bases between. Per germline, CDR1 LGHNA and CDR2 YSLEER. The CDR3 spans 13 residues. CDR3 sequence (DNA): TGCGCCAGCAGCCAAGACAGGGAACATGGCTACACCTTC. Translation gives CASSQDREHGYTF.

CDR3 in amino acids: CASSEAYEQYF. Here the CDR3 DNA reads TGTGCCAGCAGTGAAGCCTACGAGCAGTACTTC. This chain uses TRBV6-1 with TRBJ2-7, with no clear D. The CDR3 length is 11 residues. Germline CDR1 reads MNHNS; CDR2 reads SASEGT. The V end lost 0 bases, the J end lost 3 bases, and 0 bases lay between the germline ends.

The chain joins TRBV6-1 to TRBJ2-7; TRBD1 matches 7 bases. Trimming cost V 6 bases and J 3 bases; bases outside gene matches: 8. The CDR3 is 14 residues long. CDR1 is MNHNS, CDR2 SASEGT, per germline. This CDR3 is CASSLDRVFYEQYF. DNA of the CDR3: TGTGCCAGCAGCCTCGACAGGGTTTTCTACGAGCAGTACTTC.

In the case of this clone: At one end the junction does not follow the germline gene, possibly because of a read error. The gene calls are TRBV2 and TRBJ1-6, with D perhaps matching TRBD1 (6 bases). Germline lookup yields CDR1 SNHLY and CDR2 FYNNEI. The CDR3 runs 16 residues. The CDR3 sequence: CASSYTGSSYNSPFHF. For the CDR3, the DNA is TGTGCCAGCAGTTATACAGGGAGCTCCTATAATTCACCCTTCCACTTT.

The chain is built from TRBV30 and TRBJ1-5, with a tentative D call TRBD1 (5 bases). Germline V gene data show CDR1 as GTSNPN and CDR2 as SVGIG (reference sequence). CDR3 length: 13 residues. V was shortened by 5 bases and J by 6 bases, with 14 bases between the two germline ends. CDR3 coding DNA: TGTGCCTGGGAAGGTGGGGGGGGTCAGCCCCAGCATTTT. Its protein product is CAWEGGGGQPQHF.

V is TRBV9 and J is TRBJ1-6; D not resolved. Germline loops: CDR1 SGDLS, CDR2 YYNGEE. Trimming left V 0 bases short and J 7 bases short, with 5 bases between. The CDR3 consists of 13 residues. The CDR3 reads CASSVEVNSPLHF. As DNA, the CDR3 is TGTGCCAGCAGCGTAGAAGTGAATTCACCCCTCCACTTT.

CDR3 amino acids: CASSLFGNTGELFF. The CDR3 DNA sequence: TGTGCCAGCAGTTTATTCGGGAACACCGGGGAGCTGTTTTTT. J is TRBJ2-2 and V is TRBV28; D ambiguous. The CDR3 loop spans 14 amino acids. The ends were cut back, 1 base at V and 1 base at J, with 4 bases in the middle. Germline lookup yields CDR1 MDHEN and CDR2 SYDVKM.

V and J are TRBV15 and TRBJ1-6; D call uncertain. V lost 0 bases to trimming and J lost 9 bases, with 6 bases between them. CDR1 and CDR2 from the germline V gene are LNHNV and YYDKDF (reference sequence). The CDR3 runs to 13 residues. The chain's CDR3 is CATSRDRGSPLHF. CDR3 DNA sequence: TGTGCCACCAGCAGAGATCGTGGTTCACCCCTCCACTTT. Full variable domain (missing parts from reference TRBV15 and TRBJ1-6): DAMVIQNPRYQVTQFGKPVTLSCSQTLNHNVMYWYQQKSSQAPKLLFHYYDKDFNNEADTPDNFQSRRPNTSFCFLDIRSPGLGDTAMYLCATSRDRGSPLHFGNGTRLTVT.

The V gene is TRBV9, the J gene TRBJ1-1, with TRBD1 matching 7 bases. J was trimmed by 1 base and V by 3 bases; bases with no gene match: 0. CDR3 size: 13 residues. Looked up from germline, CDR1 is SGDLS and CDR2 is YYNGEE. CDR3 coding DNA: TGTGCCAGCAGCGGACAGGGGAACACTGAAGCTTTCTTT. It yields the protein CASSGQGNTEAFF. The complete variable domain, with remaining parts taken from reference TRBV9 and TRBJ1-1, reads DSGVTQTPKHLITATGQRVTLRCSPRSGDLSVYWYQQSLDQGLQFLIQYYNGEERAKGNILERFSAQQFPDLHSELNLSSLELGDSALYFCASSGQGNTEAFFGQGTRLTVV.

This chain uses TRBV7-8 with TRBJ2-1, with D maybe TRBD2 (6 bases). The germline V and J ends were trimmed by 3 bases and 2 bases, with 11 bases remaining between them. Germline lookup yields CDR1 SGHVS and CDR2 FQNEAQ. The CDR3 extends over 15 amino acids. CDR3 in amino acids: CASSFAGPPYNEQFF. DNA for the CDR3: TGTGCCAGCAGCTTCGCGGGACCTCCCTACAATGAGCAGTTCTTC.

The count of this clone is one. The chain couples TRBV7-2 to TRBJ2-1; 8 nucleotides agree with TRBD2. Germline assignment: CDR1 SGHTA and CDR2 FQGNSA. This CDR3 has 16 amino acids. With 5 bases clipped from V and 3 bases from J, the junction kept 9 bases outside the gene matches. The CDR3 protein is CASSPPGTRGYNEQFF. The CDR3 region has the DNA TGTGCCAGCAGCCCCCCCGGGACTAGGGGCTACAATGAGCAGTTCTTC.

This clone was picked up a small number of times. This rearrangement joins TRBV4-1 to TRBJ2-1, with 15 positions matching TRBD2. Germline values: CDR1 MGHRA, CDR2 YSYEKL. Germline trimming cut 0 bases from V and 6 bases from J; bases unmatched to any gene: 3. The CDR3 has 17 amino acids. The CDR3 loop is CASSQELGLAGGNEQFF. CDR3 DNA: TGCGCCAGCAGCCAAGAGCTGGGACTAGCGGGGGGCAATGAGCAGTTCTTC.

V usage is TRBV18 and J usage is TRBJ2-3; D is perhaps TRBD2 (6 bases). The CDR3 contains 16 residues. Trimming pared 5 bases from V and 0 bases from J, leaving 15 bases between. Germline CDR1 KGHSH, CDR2 LQKENI. The CDR3 DNA follows: TGTGCCAGCTCAGAAGGGACTCAGGCTAGCACAGATACGCAGTATTTT. Translated: CASSEGTQASTDTQYF.

The CDR3 DNA is TGTGCCAGCAGCTTCTTGGGGATATTCCAAGAGACCCAGTACTTC. Its translation: CASSFLGIFQETQYF. The V and J genes are TRBV7-8 and TRBJ2-5; D not resolved. V lost 3 bases to trimming and J lost 1 base, with 12 bases between them. CDR3 length: 15 residues. Germline V gives CDR1 SGHVS, CDR2 FQNEAQ.

This clone was detected only a few times. V usage is TRBV28 and J usage is TRBJ2-5; 10 bases align to TRBD1. With the DNA end fitting TRBJ2-7 better, the J assignment may be wrong. The CDR3 extends over 13 amino acids. The germline V gene encodes CDR1 MDHEN and CDR2 SYDVKM. The CDR3 DNA reads TGTGCCAGCAGTTGGACAGGGGGCTACGAGCAGTACTTC. Its protein is CASSWTGGYEQYF.

The chain couples TRBV5-1 to TRBJ1-1, with D maybe TRBD1 (6 bases). CDR3 size: 13 residues. Germline assignment: CDR1 SGHRS and CDR2 YFSETQ. Between the trimmed V and J ends, which lost 4 bases and 0 bases, there was a span of 7 bases. The CDR3 region has the DNA TGCGCCAGCAGCGGGACAATGAACACTGAAGCTTTCTTT. This gives the protein CASSGTMNTEAFF.